This T cell receptor (beta chain) was retrieved from a study of OX40 agonist ivuxolimab in advanced cancers. The CDR3 length is 13 residues. The germline V gene has CDR1 SGHTA and CDR2 FQGTGA. Trimming cost V 5 bases and J 9 bases, with 16 bases left between them. Some clones are missing from TCRdb's copy, which holds only in-frame ones; the method was immunoSEQ multiplex PCR. The table lists 40,000 to 45,000 clones, 75% to 90% of them singletons. The rearrangement joins TRBV7-3 to TRBJ2-5; D is ambiguous. This clonotype was sampled from an adult with an advanced solid tumor such as melanoma, head and neck, liver or kidney cancer. The input for sequencing was CD4+ or CD8+ T cells sorted from blood, taken in a trial of the OX40 agonist ivuxolimab. The CDR3, as DNA: TGTGCCAGCAGCAAATCGGACCGTGGGGCCCAGTACTTC. Protein sequence: CASSKSDRGAQYF.